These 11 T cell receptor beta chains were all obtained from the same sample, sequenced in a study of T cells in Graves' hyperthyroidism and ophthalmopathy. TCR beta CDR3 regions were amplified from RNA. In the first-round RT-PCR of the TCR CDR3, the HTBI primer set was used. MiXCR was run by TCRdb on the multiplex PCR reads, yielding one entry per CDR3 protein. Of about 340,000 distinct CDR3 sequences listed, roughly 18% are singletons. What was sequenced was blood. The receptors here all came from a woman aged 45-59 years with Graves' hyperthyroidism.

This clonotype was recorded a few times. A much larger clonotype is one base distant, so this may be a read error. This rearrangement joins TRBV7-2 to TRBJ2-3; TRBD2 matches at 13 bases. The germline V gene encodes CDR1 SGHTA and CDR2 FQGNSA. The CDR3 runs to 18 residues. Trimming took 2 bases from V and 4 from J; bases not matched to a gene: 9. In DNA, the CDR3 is TGTGCCAGCAGCTTAAAGGGACTAGCGGGAACTAGCGCAGATACGCAGTATTTT. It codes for CASSLKGLAGTSADTQYF.

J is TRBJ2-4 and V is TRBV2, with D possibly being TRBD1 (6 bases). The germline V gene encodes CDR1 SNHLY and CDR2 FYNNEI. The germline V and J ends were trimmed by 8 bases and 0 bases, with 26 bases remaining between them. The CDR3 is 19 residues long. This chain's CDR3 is CASLTPRTEGVGAKNIQYF. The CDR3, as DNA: TGTGCCAGCCTGACTCCCCGGACAGAAGGGGTGGGAGCCAAAAACATTCAGTACTTC.

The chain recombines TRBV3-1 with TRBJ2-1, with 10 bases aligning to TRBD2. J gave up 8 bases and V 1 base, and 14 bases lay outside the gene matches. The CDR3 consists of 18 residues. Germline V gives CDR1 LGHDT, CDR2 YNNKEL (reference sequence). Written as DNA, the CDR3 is TGTGCCAGCAGCCAAGTAATGGGTCAGGGACTAGCGAGCGATGAGCAGTTCTTC. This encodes CASSQVMGQGLASDEQFF.

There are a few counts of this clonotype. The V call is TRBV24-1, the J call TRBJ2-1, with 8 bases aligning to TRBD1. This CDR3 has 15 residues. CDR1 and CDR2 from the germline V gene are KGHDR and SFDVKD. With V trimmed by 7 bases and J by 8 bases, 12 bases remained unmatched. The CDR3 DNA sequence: TGTGCCACCAGGCCCCGACAGGGGCGGTTCGATGAGCAGTTCTTC. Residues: CATRPRQGRFDEQFF.

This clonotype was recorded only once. CDR3 protein: CASSSRTSGRQETQYF. In DNA, the CDR3 is TGTGCCAGCAGCTCCCGGACTAGCGGGAGGCAAGAGACCCAGTACTTC. This chain uses TRBV7-3 with TRBJ2-5; 14 positions match TRBD2. The CDR3 has 16 residues. Germline assignment: CDR1 SGHTA and CDR2 FQGTGA. With V trimmed by 4 bases and J by 2 bases, 3 bases remained unmatched.

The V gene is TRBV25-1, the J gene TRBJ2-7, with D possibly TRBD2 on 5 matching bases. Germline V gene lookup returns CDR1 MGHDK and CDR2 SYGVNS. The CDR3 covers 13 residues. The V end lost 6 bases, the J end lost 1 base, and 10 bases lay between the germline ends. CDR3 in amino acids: CASREAASYEQYF. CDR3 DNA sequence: TGTGCCAGCAGGGAGGCGGCTTCCTACGAGCAGTACTTC.

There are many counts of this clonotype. CDR3 region: CASSSFLRTDSYEQYF. CDR3 coding DNA: TGTGCCAGCAGTTCCTTTCTGAGGACAGACTCCTACGAGCAGTACTTC. The V and J genes are TRBV27 and TRBJ2-7; tentative D call: TRBD1 (6 bases). Germline assignment: CDR1 MNHEY and CDR2 SMNVEV (reference sequence). The CDR3 totals 16 residues. V shed 4 bases and J shed 0 bases, with 16 bases lying between them.

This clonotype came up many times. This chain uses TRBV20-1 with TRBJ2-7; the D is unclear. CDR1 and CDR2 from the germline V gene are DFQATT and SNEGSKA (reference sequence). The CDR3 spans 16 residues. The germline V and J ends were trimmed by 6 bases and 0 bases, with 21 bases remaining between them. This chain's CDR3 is CSAQIGYPHLSYEQYF. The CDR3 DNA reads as TGCAGTGCACAGATCGGCTACCCGCACCTCTCCTACGAGCAGTACTTC.

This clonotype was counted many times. The CDR3 DNA reads TGCGCCAGCAGCTTGTCGTTCAGCTTTAGCCAAGAGACCCAGTACTTC. The encoded protein is CASSLSFSFSQETQYF. The genes are TRBV5-1 and TRBJ2-5; D unresolved. Trimming stripped 1 base from V and 1 base from J, with 14 bases between. Germline CDR1 and CDR2: SGHRS and YFSETQ. The CDR3 has 16 amino acids.

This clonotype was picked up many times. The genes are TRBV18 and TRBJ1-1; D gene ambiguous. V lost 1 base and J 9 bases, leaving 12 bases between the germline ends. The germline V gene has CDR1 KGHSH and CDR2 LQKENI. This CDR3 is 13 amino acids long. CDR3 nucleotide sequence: TGTGCCAGCTCACCACAGGACCCACCGAAAGCTTTCTTT. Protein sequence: CASSPQDPPKAFF.

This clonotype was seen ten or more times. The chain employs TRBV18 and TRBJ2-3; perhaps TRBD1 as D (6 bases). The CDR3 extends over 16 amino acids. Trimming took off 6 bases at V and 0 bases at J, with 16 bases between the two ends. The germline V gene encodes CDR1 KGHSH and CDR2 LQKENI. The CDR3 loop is CASSPPRGTSTDTQYF. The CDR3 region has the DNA TGTGCCAGCTCTCCCCCAAGAGGGACAAGCACAGATACGCAGTATTTT.